Described below is a single T cell receptor beta chain sequence and its context. One junction end does not reproduce the germline sequence, and a read error may be involved. TCRdb's table, derived via immunoSEQ multiplex PCR, lists solely in-frame clones and lacks some. Counted here are 45,000 to 70,000 clones, 92% occurring once; the ten biggest clones make up about 3%. Germline assignment: CDR1 SGHTA and CDR2 FQGNSA. The CDR3 has 14 amino acids. The data stem from a study of T cell changes during pregnancy in multiple sclerosis. J is TRBJ1-1 and V is TRBV7-2; D gene ambiguous. This material consisted of peripheral blood, taken in the third trimester of pregnancy. The TCR sequence derives from a female donor in good health, enrolled as a control in a pregnancy study. The DNA for the CDR3 is TGTGCCAGCTGCTTAGGGCCTATGGAGGCTGAAGCTTTCTTT. It is translated as CASCLGPMEAEAFF.